The rows below give T cell receptor beta chains drawn from one sample of a study of shared clonotypes between healthy human individuals. The repertoire was sequenced with immunoSEQ multiplex PCR; TCRdb's copy has only in-frame clones and lacks some. The sample holds about 1 million clones; roughly 70% are singletons and the top ten take approximately 1.5%. Sample: memory CD4+ T cells sorted from blood. The origin of the receptors is a man between 18 and 35 years old in good health. The CDR3 runs from the conserved cysteine through the conserved F or W. D genes are given only for firm matches. Clone size is given for some rows only: seen once, a few or many times, or a class if the clone is expanded.

v_gene	j_gene	len	d_gene	abundance	CDR3nt	CDR3aa
TRBV19	TRBJ2-1	13	.	once	TGTGCCAGTAGACCTGTAAGCCAGAATGAGCAGTTCTTC	CASRPVSQNEQFF
TRBV10-3	TRBJ2-3	12	.	.	TGTGCCATCAGTGAGAGTACAGATACGCAGTATTTT	CAISESTDTQYF
TRBV5-1	TRBJ2-7	23	TRBD1	.	TGCGCCAGCAGCTTGGGCCACCAGATTCCCGGGACAGGGGCCCAACAAAAATATTACGAGCAGTACTTC	CASSLGHQIPGTGAQQKYYEQYF
TRBV18	TRBJ2-3	15	TRBD2	.	TGTGCCGGCTCACCACCGGCGGGAGGGGTGGATACGCAGTATTTT	CAGSPPAGGVDTQYF
TRBV7-2	TRBJ1-1	11	.	.	TGTGCCAGCACCCCAGTCACTGAAGCTTTCTTT	CASTPVTEAFF
TRBV7-2	TRBJ1-5	14	.	few	TGTGCCAGCAGCTTAGAAACAGGCAATCAGCCCCAGCATTTT	CASSLETGNQPQHF
TRBV27	TRBJ1-5	15	.	.	TGTGCCAGCAGTTATACAGGACTTAGCAATCAGCCCCAGCATTTT	CASSYTGLSNQPQHF
TRBV4-1	TRBJ2-7	16	.	.	TGCGCCAGCAGCCAAGAACGGCAGGGGAAGGTCTACGAGCAGTACTTC	CASSQERQGKVYEQYF
TRBV4-1	TRBJ2-3	15	.	.	TGCGCCAGCAGCCAAGAAGGAGGGGGCACAGATACGCAGTATTTT	CASSQEGGGTDTQYF
TRBV19	TRBJ1-3	14	.	.	TGTGCCAGTAAGCGGATTGGCTCTGGAAACACCATATATTTT	CASKRIGSGNTIYF
TRBV5-5	TRBJ2-1	17	TRBD2	once	TGTGCCAGCAGCTTGGCCGGGCTAGCGGGAGGATACAATGAGCAGTTCTTC	CASSLAGLAGGYNEQFF
TRBV19	TRBJ1-2	15	TRBD1	.	TGTGCCAGTAGCAGGCAAGGACAGGTTAACTATGGCTACACCTTC	CASSRQGQVNYGYTF
TRBV7-9	TRBJ1-1	13	.	few	TGTGCCAGCAGCTTACAAGAGAACACTGAAGCTTTCTTT	CASSLQENTEAFF
TRBV19	TRBJ2-5	15	TRBD2	.	TGTGCCAGTAGCGACCCCGGACTAGGCCAAGAGACCCAGTACTTC	CASSDPGLGQETQYF
TRBV6-5	TRBJ2-1	15	.	.	TGTGCCAGCAGCCCTTCGGGGAACTCCTACAATGAGCAGTTCTTC	CASSPSGNSYNEQFF
TRBV30	TRBJ2-7	16	TRBD1	.	TGTGCCTGGAGGATTCCCCACGGACAGGGGGGGTACGAGCAGTACTTC	CAWRIPHGQGGYEQYF
TRBV7-9	TRBJ1-5	15	.	.	TGTGCCAGCAGCTTTCTTCAGGGAGCGGATCAGCCCCAGCATTTT	CASSFLQGADQPQHF
TRBV30	TRBJ1-2	15	TRBD1	.	TGTGCCTGGAGTCCGTTACCGGGACAGGGATGGGGCTACACCTTC	CAWSPLPGQGWGYTF
TRBV4-3	TRBJ2-1	17	TRBD1	.	TGCGCCAGCAGCCCCGCCCCCGGGACAGGGGGCTACAATGAGCAGTTCTTC	CASSPAPGTGGYNEQFF
TRBV19	TRBJ1-3	16	.	.	TGTGCCAGTAGTACCCCCTCGATAAACTCTGGAAACACCATATATTTT	CASSTPSINSGNTIYF
TRBV10-1	TRBJ2-1	12	.	few	TGCGCCAGCAGTGACGGGTACAATGAGCAGTTCTTC	CASSDGYNEQFF
TRBV7-2	TRBJ2-1	16	.	.	TGTGCCAGCAGCTCGGCCCCTAGCGGAGGGGGGAATGAGCAGTTCTTC	CASSSAPSGGGNEQFF
TRBV6-6	TRBJ2-7	15	.	.	TGTGCCAGCAGATCACCCGGGACGACGACCTACGAGCAGTACTTC	CASRSPGTTTYEQYF
TRBV10-3	TRBJ2-3	14	TRBD2	.	TGTGCCGTTACTAGCGGGGAGTTCACAGATACGCAGTATTTT	CAVTSGEFTDTQYF
TRBV28	TRBJ2-5	15	TRBD1	.	TGTGCCAGCAGTTTCGTCGGGACAGCACAAGAGACCCAGTACTTC	CASSFVGTAQETQYF
TRBV18	TRBJ1-2	13	.	.	TGTGCCAGCTCACCAGGTACAGACTATGGCTACACCTTC	CASSPGTDYGYTF
TRBV7-2	TRBJ1-2	14	.	.	TGTGCCAGCAGCTTAGCGTCCAATAACTATGGCTACACCTTC	CASSLASNNYGYTF
TRBV15	TRBJ2-1	16	.	.	TGTGCCACCAGCAGAGCATTGAGCGGGCCCATCAATGAGCAGTTCTTC	CATSRALSGPINEQFF
TRBV5-4	TRBJ2-3	16	TRBD2	.	TGTGCCAGCAGCCCCTCGGTAGCGGGAGGCCGAGATACGCAGTATTTT	CASSPSVAGGRDTQYF
TRBV7-2	TRBJ1-2	16	TRBD1	.	TGTGCCAGCAGCCGCGGCGCAGGGGGCGATTTTAGGGGCTACACCTTC	CASSRGAGGDFRGYTF